This T cell receptor beta chain comes out of a study of blood T cell repertoires in COVID-19. In the study's own analysis: Scientists estimated how many nucleated cells there were by amplifying reference gene primers. The method was immunoSEQ multiplex PCR; TCRdb's version includes in-frame clones alone and lacks a portion of them. Clone size and the V and J calls come from that table; the DNA yielded D and trimming. The table has about 270,000 clones, around 91% seen once; the top ten hold approximately 2.5%. The sequence was collected from a woman between 18 and 29 years old who had recovered from COVID-19. The specimen was PBMCs or T cells enriched from blood (not recorded which).

This CDR3 reads CASSPPSGRVNTEAFF. The CDR3 DNA follows: TGTGCCAGCTCACCACCGAGTGGCAGGGTGAACACTGAAGCTTTCTTT. The genes are TRBV18 and TRBJ1-1, with D possibly TRBD1 on 5 matching bases. Germline V gene sequence: CDR1 KGHSH, CDR2 LQKENI. This CDR3 has 16 residues. V was trimmed by 0 bases and J by 0 bases, leaving 11 bases between them.